This T cell receptor (beta chain) was obtained from a study of T cells after yellow fever vaccination. Study outcomes and limitations: The study re-detected most primary-vaccination clones after the booster (about 96% CD4, roughly 85% CD8). Some clonotypes, a small share, were shared between CD4 and CD8 compartments. Abundant bulk-population clonotypes could contaminate the FACS-sorted repertoires.

The sample holds many counts of this clonotype. The target antigen is unknown. The CDR3 is 15 residues long. The germline V gene has CDR1 SEHNR and CDR2 FQNEAQ (reference sequence). Deletions cut 1 base from V and 6 bases from J, with 13 bases between. UMIs and a universal primer site were added when TCR cDNA was made by 5'RACE template switching. TCRdb reprocessed the 5' RACE reads via MiXCR and lists one record per CDR3 protein. Of about 580,000 distinct CDR3 sequences in the sample, 17% are singletons; the top ten hold around 16%. V gene TRBV7-9 combines with J gene TRBJ2-4, with D perhaps being TRBD1 or TRBD2 (6 bases each). The source material was PBMCs, sampled 5 to 6 days after the first yellow fever vaccination. The source is a man aged 18 to 35 who received the YFV17D yellow fever vaccine. The CDR3 loop is CASSLDSGGGNIQYF. The DNA for the CDR3 is TGTGCCAGCAGCTTAGACTCTGGAGGGGGAAACATTCAGTACTTC.